Sequencing of this TCR beta chain was carried out in a study of T cell changes during pregnancy in multiple sclerosis. The assay was immunoSEQ multiplex PCR, and TCRdb's table has in-frame clones only and misses some. The sample lists about 74,000 clones; approximately 90% were seen once. V shed 0 bases and J 7 bases; nucleotides not matched to a gene: 7. There are 15 residues in the CDR3. The germline V gene has CDR1 MRHNA and CDR2 SNTAGT. The sequence derives from a female donor with multiple sclerosis, enrolled in a pregnancy study. The rearrangement links TRBV6-4 to TRBJ2-7, with TRBD1 identical over 9 bases. The sequencing used peripheral blood, collected before pregnancy. The CDR3 sequence is CASSDSKGQGREQYF. DNA for the CDR3: TGTGCCAGCAGTGACTCGAAGGGACAGGGTCGAGAGCAGTACTTC.